This TCR beta chain emerged from a study of human T cells and chemical hapten exposure. Study details: TCR yields differed between samples (mainly from small differences in pooled library volume).

The template was total RNA from unfractionated whole blood. During construction of the library, unique molecular identifiers were attached to individual cDNA molecules for quantitative, reproducible TCR counting. As processed by the authors: Per sample, the median was 95,638 TCRs, with values from about 22,000 to 700,000. TCRdb passed the 5' RACE reads through MiXCR, listing each CDR3 protein once. These V and J calls rely on TCRdb rather than the paper's analysis. The sample has roughly 120,000 distinct CDR3 sequences, approximately 20% seen once. This clonotype was counted a few times. What it binds is not known. Trimming cost V 6 bases and J 2 bases, with 15 bases left between them. CDR1 and CDR2 (germline): DFQATT, SNEGSKA (reference sequence). The CDR3 is made up of 14 amino acids. The study, taken as a whole, reports: Sensitizing with DPC caused no change in TCRs above 1 in 1000 frequency.

This sequence was found in a human donor in good health. The chain carries TRBV20-1 and TRBJ2-3; possibly TRBD1 for D (5 bases). CDR3 coding DNA: TGCAGTGCGAGAAGGACACAAGTCACAGATACGCAGTATTTT. It is translated as CSARRTQVTDTQYF.